The clone carrying this T cell receptor (beta chain) was found a few times. Its antigen is unknown. The data derive from a study of T cell responses to AZD1222 COVID-19 vaccine. Findings and limits, study-wide: Baseline serology detected seropositivity in only 6 or 7 AZD1222 recipients. It was only after the peak T cell response that any repertoires were sampled. Spike-specific TCR repertoires showed rising breadth and depth after two AZD1222 doses.

The V gene lost 8 bases and the J gene lost 7 bases, with 17 bases spanning the gap. The germline V gene encodes CDR1 LNHDA and CDR2 SQIVND (reference sequence). This CDR3 has 14 amino acids. Some clones are missing from TCRdb's copy, which holds only in-frame ones; the method was immunoSEQ multiplex PCR. There are about 72,000 clones in the sample; 80% to 90% occur only once, and 25% to 35% lies in the top ten. This TCR was recovered from an adult who received the AZD1222 COVID-19 vaccine. Sample: peripheral blood, taken 28 days after the second AZD1222 dose. V is TRBV19 and J is TRBJ1-4; no reliable D call. The CDR3 nucleotides are TGTGCCAGTGGGCCGACCCTAGGGAGTGAAAAACTGTTTTTT. Protein sequence: CASGPTLGSEKLFF.